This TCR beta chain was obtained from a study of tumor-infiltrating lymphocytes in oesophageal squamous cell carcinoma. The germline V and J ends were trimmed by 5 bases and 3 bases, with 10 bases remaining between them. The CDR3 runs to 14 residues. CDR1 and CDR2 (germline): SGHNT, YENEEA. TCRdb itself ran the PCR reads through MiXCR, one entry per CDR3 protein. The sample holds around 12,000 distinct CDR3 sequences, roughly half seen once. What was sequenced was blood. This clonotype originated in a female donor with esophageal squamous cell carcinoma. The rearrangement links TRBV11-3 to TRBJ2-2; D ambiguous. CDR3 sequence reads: CASSPHRDTGELFF. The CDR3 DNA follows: TGTGCCAGCAGCCCACATCGGGACACCGGGGAGCTGTTTTTT.